These 5 T cell receptor beta chains originate from one sample sequenced in a study of blood T cell repertoires in COVID-19. Using immunoSEQ multiplex PCR, the repertoire was profiled, and TCRdb retains in-frame clones only, with some absent. This table holds under 500,000 clones, approximately 90% found once. The sequenced material came from PBMCs or T cells enriched from blood (not recorded which). Receptor source: a woman younger than 35 with acute COVID-19.

V usage is TRBV9 and J usage is TRBJ2-5, with 9 bases that match TRBD1. J lost 5 bases, V lost 3 bases, and 8 bases had no gene match. CDR1 and CDR2 from the germline V gene are SGDLS and YYNGEE. The CDR3 loop spans 15 amino acids. The CDR3, as DNA: TGTGCCAGCAGCGCGGGACAGGGCGGTTTGGAGACCCAGTACTTC. Translating it yields CASSAGQGGLETQYF.

The CDR3 DNA reads TGCGCCAGCAGCCAGAGACCCACGGGGCTGGCGGGGACTGAAGCTTTCTTT. It codes for CASSQRPTGLAGTEAFF. This chain uses TRBV4-1 with TRBJ1-1; maybe TRBD1 (5 bases). The CDR3 spans 17 residues. V lost 3 bases to trimming and J lost 5 bases, with 22 bases between them. CDR1 is MGHRA and CDR2 is YSYEKL in the germline V gene.

The chain links TRBV5-1 to TRBJ2-1; the match to TRBD2 covers 10 bases. The J segment lost 5 bases and the V segment lost 4 bases, leaving 9 bases of the junction unmatched. The V gene's germline CDR1 is SGHRS and CDR2 YFSETQ. This CDR3 comprises 16 residues. CDR3 residues: CASSTSSGSIDNEQFF. For the CDR3, the DNA is TGCGCCAGCAGCACCTCTAGCGGGAGTATTGACAATGAGCAGTTCTTC.

The V gene is TRBV5-1, the J gene TRBJ1-1, with a tentative D call TRBD1 (5 bases). CDR3 length equals 14 residues. V shed 4 bases and J shed 2 bases, with 12 bases lying between them. Per the germline V gene, CDR1 is SGHRS and CDR2 is YFSETQ. CDR3 in amino acids: CASSTDNPNTEAFF. The CDR3 bases are TGCGCCAGCAGCACGGACAACCCTAACACTGAAGCTTTCTTT.

The rearrangement uses TRBV5-6 and TRBJ2-3, with 10 bases that match TRBD1. This CDR3 region has 15 residues. Trimming removed 5 bases from V and 5 bases from J; junction bases left unmatched: 8. CDR1 is SGHDT, CDR2 YYEEEE, per germline. CDR3 in DNA: TGTGCCAGCAGGGGACAGGGGATGGCCGTAGATACGCAGTATTTT. It encodes CASRGQGMAVDTQYF.